The source of this T cell receptor (beta chain) is a study of early T cells in non-severe SARS-CoV-2 infection. Study-wide results and limits: Matching with VDJdb favored anti-spike CD8 responses (missing private and CD4 specificities).

This clonotype has only a few counts. Its specificity is not known. The CDR3 totals 16 residues. Unmatched junction bases numbered 3, after V lost 0 bases and J lost 4 bases. Individual cDNA molecules were tagged with unique molecular identifiers. MiXCR was run by TCRdb on the 5' RACE reads, yielding one entry per CDR3 protein. The table has about 80,000 distinct CDR3 sequences, 9.5% to 13% seen once. This clonotype was obtained from an adult who was a healthcare worker with PCR-confirmed SARS-CoV-2 infection or an uninfected control (not recorded which). Sequencing was carried out using whole blood. V gene TRBV12-3 or TRBV12-4 combines with J gene TRBJ1-6, with TRBD1 matching over 7 bases. The CDR3 sequence is CASSLALTGYNSPLHF. The CDR3 DNA reads TGTGCCAGCAGTTTAGCTCTGACAGGGTATAATTCACCCCTCCACTTT.